Sequencing of this T cell receptor beta chain was carried out in a study of OX40 agonist ivuxolimab in advanced cancers. Turning to the overall study: Ivuxolimab was an agonistic, fully human IgG2 monoclonal antibody directed against OX40 (CD134), a costimulatory receptor. Intravenous ivuxolimab was administered to patients every 2 weeks at six dose levels: 0.01, 0.1, 0.3, 1.5, 3 and 10 mg/kg. Of the approximately 50 dose-escalation patients, hepatocellular carcinoma was present in roughly 19, melanoma in approximately 15, renal cell carcinoma in 9 and head and neck cancer in 9. A male proportion of roughly 85% and a mean age of approximately 55 years, ranging from roughly 20 to 80, were recorded for the dose-escalation cohort. Patients were allowed to have had prior anti-PD-1, anti-PD-L1 or anti-CTLA-4 therapy, and 40% of the dose-escalation patients had previously received checkpoint inhibitors. Partial responses were achieved by three dose-escalation patients, of whom one had hepatocellular carcinoma and two had cutaneous melanoma. Peripheral TCRbeta sequencing was intended to test whether TCR sequence diversity was altered and clonal T-cell expansion was caused by ivuxolimab. The monotherapy dose-escalation portion (N of about 52 patients) of the phase I ivuxolimab trial is reported in the paper. The paper as a whole reports these results and caveats: Low levels of normalized T-cell clonal expansion were also seen in some patients who did not respond. Antigen specificity was not determined for the clonally expanded peripheral T cells. Clonal expansion of both CD4+ and CD8+ blood T cells was observed from baseline to week 6 at doses 0.1 to 3.0 mg/kg. Partial responders in the 0.1-3.0 mg/kg groups had among the lowest normalized peripheral clonal expansion, especially among CD8+ T cells. On average, CD8+ T cells showed more expanded clones than CD4+ T cells after ivuxolimab.

Genomic DNA was isolated from the sorted cells so that the TCRbeta CDR3 region could be sequenced. The immunoSEQ Assay was used to sequence the TCRbeta CDR3 regions. The clones in this table, taken by TCRdb from immuneACCESS, are in-frame only. Not every clone is retained; where verified, under half of the shortfall comes from an unresolved V gene, and the cause of the rest is unknown. The sample table shows roughly 52,000 clones, and 65% to 80% are seen once. The biggest ten clones account for approximately 6.8% of the sample. Patients with autoimmune disease history or receiving systemic immunosuppression were excluded from the trial. Peripheral blood for TCR sequencing was collected from all dose cohorts at baseline, on cycle 4 day 1, and on cycle 7 day 1. Samples were obtained from an open-label, multicenter, first-in-human phase I dose-escalation trial of ivuxolimab. Adults with locally advanced or metastatic head and neck squamous cell, hepatocellular, melanoma or renal cell carcinoma were enrolled in the trial. Before TCR sequencing, CD4+ T cells and CD8+ T cells were sorted from peripheral blood as separate populations.

CDR1 MGHRA and CDR2 YSYEKL were looked up in the germline V gene. V is cut by 4 bases and J by 0 bases, and the space between the germline ends is 15 bases. The CDR3 covers 16 residues, taking in both the cysteine and the phenylalanine. The only DNA kept is the CDR3, 48 bases in frame from the first base. This clone appeared a single time. The target of this receptor is not known. The record has no base qualities; no much larger clone is one base away. This sample comprised CD4+ or CD8+ T cells sorted from blood, obtained in a trial of the OX40 agonist ivuxolimab. The clonotype originates from an adult with an advanced solid tumor such as melanoma, head and neck, liver or kidney cancer. The sequence joins TRBV4-1 to TRBJ1-1, with a weak D call of TRBD1 (5 bases match). The base sequence is TGCGCCAGCAGCCTCTCCAAAACAGGATTGAACACTGAAGCTTTCTTT. Its translation reads: CASSLSKTGLNTEAFF.